What follows describes a single T cell receptor beta chain. What it recognizes is unknown. Germline V lookup: CDR1 MNHEY, CDR2 SMNVEV (reference sequence). The CDR3 runs 15 residues. Trimming cost V 6 bases and J 1 base; bases outside gene matches: 5. TCRdb keeps only in-frame clones here, not all; method: immunoSEQ multiplex PCR. The sample has over 1.5 million clones; 95% to 99% are singletons. This sample was taken from a study of shared clonotypes between healthy human individuals. Study-wide context: The cohort comprised a couple of women and a few men. Their ages spanned 18 to 49 years.

Findings of the study overall: On the whole, naive subsets had larger estimated richness than memory subsets had. The generation probabilities recorded for non-shared clonotypes fell below those of clonotypes shared by all four donors. Clonotypes that were shared across a handful of donors made up around 4.6% of naive CD4 clonotypes.

The chain links TRBV27 to TRBJ2-1; 8 bases match TRBD1. This TCR was sampled from a man aged 30-40 years in good health. The sequenced material came from naive CD4+ T cells sorted from blood. The subset denotes: CD45RA+ positively selected. The CDR3 sequence: CASRRDRPSYNEQFF. CDR3 coding DNA: TGTGCCAGCAGGAGGGACAGGCCTTCCTACAATGAGCAGTTCTTC.